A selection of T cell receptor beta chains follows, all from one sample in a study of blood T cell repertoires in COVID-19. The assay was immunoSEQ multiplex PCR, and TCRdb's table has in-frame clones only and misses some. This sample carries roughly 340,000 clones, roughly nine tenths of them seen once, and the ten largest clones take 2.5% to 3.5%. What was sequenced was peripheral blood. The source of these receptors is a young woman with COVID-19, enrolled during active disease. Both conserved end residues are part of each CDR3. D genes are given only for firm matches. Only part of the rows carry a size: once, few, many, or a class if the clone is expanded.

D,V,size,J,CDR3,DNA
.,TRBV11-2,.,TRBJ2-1,CASSPYLAPYNEQFF,TGTGCCAGCAGCCCTTACTTAGCTCCCTACAATGAGCAGTTCTTC
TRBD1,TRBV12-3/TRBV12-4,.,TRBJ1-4,CASSGTGVEKLFF,TGTGCCAGCAGTGGGACAGGGGTTGAAAAACTGTTTTTT
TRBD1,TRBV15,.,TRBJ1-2,CATSTGQGNGYTF,TGTGCCACCAGCACCGGACAGGGCAATGGCTACACCTTC
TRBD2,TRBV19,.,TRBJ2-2,CASSIIRTSGRTNTGELFF,TGTGCCAGTAGTATCATAAGGACTAGCGGGAGGACGAACACCGGGGAGCTGTTTTTT
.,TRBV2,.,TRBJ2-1,CASSEYNEQFF,TGTGCCAGCTCGGAGTACAATGAGCAGTTCTTC
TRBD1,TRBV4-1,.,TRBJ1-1,CASSTRQGAKGTEAFF,TGCGCCAGCAGCACCAGACAGGGGGCGAAGGGTACTGAAGCTTTCTTT
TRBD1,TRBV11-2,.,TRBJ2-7,CASSLDWDSQPYEQYF,TGTGCCAGCAGCTTAGATTGGGACAGCCAACCTTACGAGCAGTACTTC
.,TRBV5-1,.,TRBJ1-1,CASSPDLSVPEAFF,TGCGCCAGCAGCCCGGACTTAAGTGTGCCTGAAGCTTTCTTT
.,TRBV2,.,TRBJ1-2,CANLLTGKMAGYTF,TGTGCCAACTTATTAACAGGGAAGATGGCTGGCTACACCTTC
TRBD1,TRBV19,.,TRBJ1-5,CASSIDAGQGNQPQHF,TGTGCCAGTAGTATAGATGCGGGACAGGGTAATCAGCCCCAGCATTTT
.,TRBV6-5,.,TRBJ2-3,CASSRGRTDTQYF,TGTGCCAGCAGCAGGGGCCGCACAGATACGCAGTATTTT
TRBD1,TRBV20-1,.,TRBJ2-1,CSASRGQGNNEQFF,TGCAGTGCTAGTCGTGGACAGGGCAACAATGAGCAGTTCTTC
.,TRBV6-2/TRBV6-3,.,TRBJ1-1,CASSYLPTQGNTEAFF,TGTGCCAGCAGTTACCTTCCCACACAGGGGAACACTGAAGCTTTCTTT
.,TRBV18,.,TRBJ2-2,CASSPVVRESNGELFF,TGTGCCAGCTCACCGGTGGTCCGGGAGTCGAACGGGGAGCTGTTTTTT
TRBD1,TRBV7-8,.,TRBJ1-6,CASSINRGTSPLHF,TGTGCCAGCAGCATTAACAGGGGAACTTCACCCCTCCACTTT
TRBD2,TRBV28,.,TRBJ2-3,CASSLHGLASTSTDTQYF,TGTGCCAGCAGCCTCCATGGACTAGCCTCCACCAGCACAGATACGCAGTATTTT
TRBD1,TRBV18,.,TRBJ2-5,CASSPYRDREETQYF,TGTGCCAGCTCACCATATCGGGACAGGGAAGAGACCCAGTACTTC
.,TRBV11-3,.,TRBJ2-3,CASSLEAPRRGADTQYF,TGTGCCAGCAGCTTAGAGGCTCCTCGTCGGGGGGCCGATACGCAGTATTTT
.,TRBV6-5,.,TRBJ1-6,CASKPRGDSPLHF,TGTGCCAGCAAACCCCGGGGAGACTCACCCCTCCACTTT
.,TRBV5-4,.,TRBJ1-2,CASSRPGGYTF,TGTGCCAGCAGCCGGCCGGGGGGCTACACCTTC
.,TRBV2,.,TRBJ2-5,CASSGSGSRRGGTQYF,TGTGCCAGCAGTGGGTCGGGCAGTCGAAGGGGTGGGACCCAGTACTTC
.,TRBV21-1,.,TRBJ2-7,CARGLQGWREQYF,TGTGCCAGGGGGTTACAGGGTTGGCGCGAGCAGTACTTC
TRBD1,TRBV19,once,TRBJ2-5,CASNPGQGEETQYF,TGTGCCAGTAACCCGGGACAGGGGGAAGAGACCCAGTACTTC
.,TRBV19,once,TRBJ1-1,CASSIAGPTEAFF,TGTGCCAGTAGTATCGCGGGGCCCACTGAAGCTTTCTTT
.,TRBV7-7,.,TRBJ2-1,CASSPDTGAYNEQFF,TGTGCTAGCAGCCCCGACACCGGGGCCTACAATGAGCAGTTCTTC
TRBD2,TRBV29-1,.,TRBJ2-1,CSVDGSGGLSYNEQFF,TGCAGCGTTGATGGTAGCGGGGGCCTCTCCTACAATGAGCAGTTCTTC
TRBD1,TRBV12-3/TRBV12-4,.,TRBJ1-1,CASSLTGEAFF,TGTGCCAGCAGCTTGACAGGGGAAGCTTTCTTT
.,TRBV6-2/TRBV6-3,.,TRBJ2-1,CASSYSEASDEQFF,TGTGCCAGCAGTTACTCAGAAGCGTCGGATGAGCAGTTCTTC
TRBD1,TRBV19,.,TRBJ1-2,CASTGTGLPNGGYTF,TGTGCCAGTACCGGGACAGGCCTACCAAATGGTGGCTACACCTTC
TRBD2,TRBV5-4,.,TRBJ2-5,CASSFRDPGGETQYF,TGTGCCAGCAGCTTTCGGGATCCGGGAGGAGAGACCCAGTACTTC
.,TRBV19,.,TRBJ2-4,CASSITTGVQNIQYF,TGTGCCAGTAGTATAACCACCGGGGTACAAAACATTCAGTACTTC
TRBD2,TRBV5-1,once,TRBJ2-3,CASSYWGTSRTDTQYF,TGCGCCAGCAGCTACTGGGGGACTAGCAGGACAGATACGCAGTATTTT
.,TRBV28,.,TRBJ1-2,CASRGTEVYYGYTF,TGTGCCAGCAGGGGTACCGAGGTCTACTATGGCTACACCTTC
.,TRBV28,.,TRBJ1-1,CASSLFVGGAFF,TGTGCCAGCAGTTTATTCGTCGGAGGGGCTTTCTTT
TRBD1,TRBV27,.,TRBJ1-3,CATMRTGESGNTIYF,TGTGCCACCATGAGGACAGGGGAGTCGGGAAACACCATATATTTT
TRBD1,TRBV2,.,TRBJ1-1,CASRLTGETEAFF,TGTGCCAGCAGGTTGACAGGGGAAACTGAAGCTTTCTTT
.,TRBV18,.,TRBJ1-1,CASSPPSGDRTEAFF,TGTGCCAGCTCACCACCATCGGGGGATCGCACTGAAGCTTTCTTT
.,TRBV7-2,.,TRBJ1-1,CASSGSTTEAFF,TGTGCCAGCAGCGGGAGCACAACTGAAGCTTTCTTT
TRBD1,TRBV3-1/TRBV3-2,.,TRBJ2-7,CASSPQTGSYEQYF,TGTGCCAGCAGCCCACAGACAGGGTCCTACGAGCAGTACTTC
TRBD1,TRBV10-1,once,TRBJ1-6,CARGGDRVNSPLHF,TGCGCCAGGGGGGGAGACAGGGTGAATTCACCCCTCCACTTT
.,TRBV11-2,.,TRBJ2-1,CASSSSGIPYNEQFF,TGTGCCAGCAGCTCCTCAGGAATTCCCTACAATGAGCAGTTCTTC